A selection of T cell receptor beta chains follows, all from one sample in a study of T cell responses to AZD1222 COVID-19 vaccine. The repertoire was sequenced with immunoSEQ multiplex PCR; TCRdb's copy has only in-frame clones and lacks some. The table has 85,000 to 100,000 clones, about 89% seen once. This specimen was peripheral blood, taken on day 0 of AZD1222 vaccination. The receptors were sampled from an adult in good health. Each CDR3 is given with its conserved first and last residue. D genes are given only for firm matches. Not all rows give a size; the values are once, few, many and, for expanded clones, a class.

D gene,J gene,CDR3 length,V gene,clone size,CDR3 DNA,CDR3 protein
NA,TRBJ1-5,15,TRBV4-1,NA,TGCGCCAGCAGCCCCCGACAGGATCTCTCACAGCCCCAGCATTTT,CASSPRQDLSQPQHF
NA,TRBJ1-5,12,TRBV5-6,NA,TGTGCCAGCAGCTTAAACAACGGGCCCCAGCATTTT,CASSLNNGPQHF
TRBD1,TRBJ1-2,13,TRBV12-3/TRBV12-4,few,TGTGCCAGCAGCTCAGGGGGGAACTATGGCTACACCTTC,CASSSGGNYGYTF
NA,TRBJ1-1,15,TRBV18,NA,TGTGCCAGCTCACCCTACCCCGGCAGGGTACCTGAAGCTTTCTTT,CASSPYPGRVPEAFF
NA,TRBJ1-5,14,TRBV6-1,NA,TGTGCCAGCAGTGAGGTTGGTGAGGCTCAGCCCCAGCATTTT,CASSEVGEAQPQHF
NA,TRBJ1-2,19,TRBV4-3,NA,TGCGCCAGCAGCCAAGATTCGGGGGGAAGGACGATATACCACTATGGCTACACCTTC,CASSQDSGGRTIYHYGYTF
NA,TRBJ2-7,13,TRBV5-6,once,TGTGCCAGCAGCTTGGACCCCGAGGGAGAGCAGTACTTC,CASSLDPEGEQYF
NA,TRBJ2-1,14,TRBV29-1,NA,TGCAGCGTTGTCGGGTGGGGGCAGCACAATGAGCAGTTCTTC,CSVVGWGQHNEQFF
NA,TRBJ1-1,17,TRBV7-6,NA,TGTGCCAGCAGCTTAGAATACATAGGGGACATGAACACTGAAGCTTTCTTT,CASSLEYIGDMNTEAFF
NA,TRBJ2-5,14,TRBV5-1,few,TGCGCCAGCAGCTCGGACCGAGTCCAAGAGACCCAGTACTTC,CASSSDRVQETQYF
TRBD2,TRBJ2-1,15,TRBV5-6,NA,TGTGCCAGCAGCTTACTAGCGGGGGGGCTCAATGAGCAGTTCTTC,CASSLLAGGLNEQFF
TRBD1,TRBJ2-7,14,TRBV7-9,once,TGTGCCAGCAGCTTAGGGACAGGATTTTACGAGCAGTACTTC,CASSLGTGFYEQYF
NA,TRBJ2-7,12,TRBV7-2,NA,TGTGCCAGCACCCTAGTGGGGTACGAGCAGTACTTC,CASTLVGYEQYF
NA,TRBJ1-1,12,TRBV12-3/TRBV12-4,NA,TGTGCCAGCAGTTTAGCGCTGGATGAAGCTTTCTTT,CASSLALDEAFF
TRBD1,TRBJ1-2,15,TRBV7-2,NA,TGTGCCAGCAGCTTCATCCAACAGGGGGCAGATGGCTACACCTTC,CASSFIQQGADGYTF
TRBD2,TRBJ2-6,18,TRBV7-2,NA,TGTGCCAGCAGCCCGTCGAGCGGGGATCTCTCTGGGGCCAACGTCCTGACTTTC,CASSPSSGDLSGANVLTF
TRBD1,TRBJ2-7,12,TRBV6-2/TRBV6-3,NA,TGTGCCAGCAGTTCACAGGGGACCGAGCAGTACTTC,CASSSQGTEQYF
NA,TRBJ2-2,12,TRBV19,NA,TGTGCCAGTAGTCCCCGCACCGGGGAGCTGTTTTTT,CASSPRTGELFF
TRBD1,TRBJ2-7,14,TRBV11-2,NA,TGTGCCAGCAGCTTAAGGGGGCACCTCTACGAGCAGTACTTC,CASSLRGHLYEQYF
NA,TRBJ2-7,13,TRBV5-1,NA,TGCGCCAGCAGCACCCAAGCCTCCTACGAGCAGTACTTC,CASSTQASYEQYF
TRBD1,TRBJ1-3,16,TRBV7-9,NA,TGTGCCAGCAGCTTAGGCACAGGGGGCTCTGGAAACACCATATATTTT,CASSLGTGGSGNTIYF
NA,TRBJ1-4,11,TRBV5-8,once,TGTGCCAGCAGCTTGGGTCCGGGACTGTTTTTT,CASSLGPGLFF
TRBD2,TRBJ2-3,18,TRBV4-1,NA,TGCGCCAGCAGCCGCCAGGGACTAGCGGGGGGAAACACAGATACGCAGTATTTT,CASSRQGLAGGNTDTQYF
NA,TRBJ2-2,15,TRBV14,NA,TGTGCCAGCAGCCAGAACTTTCAGCCTTCCGGGGAGCTGTTTTTT,CASSQNFQPSGELFF
NA,TRBJ1-1,12,TRBV6-6,NA,TGTGCCACGATGAGAGGGGACACTGAAGCTTTCTTT,CATMRGDTEAFF
NA,TRBJ1-1,13,TRBV12-5,NA,TGTGCTAGTGGTGGGACGGGTTGGACTGAAGCTTTCTTT,CASGGTGWTEAFF
NA,TRBJ1-1,13,TRBV6-5,NA,TGTGCCGCGGCCAGGACCTCGAACACTGAAGCTTTCTTT,CAAARTSNTEAFF
NA,TRBJ1-1,14,TRBV10-1,once,TGCGCCAGCAGTAAAGGGCAGCCGAACACTGAAGCTTTCTTT,CASSKGQPNTEAFF
NA,TRBJ1-2,15,TRBV5-4,once,TGTGCCAGCGCCCTTAGTTCCGGGACATCAAATGGCTACACCTTC,CASALSSGTSNGYTF
NA,TRBJ1-2,17,TRBV4-3,NA,TGCGCCAGCAGCCAAGTCCTGGCTGGGGGAAGAAACTATGGCTACACCTTC,CASSQVLAGGRNYGYTF
TRBD1,TRBJ1-2,18,TRBV19,NA,TGTGCCAGTAGTATGGGAAGACAGGGTCGGCTAGGGAACTATGGCTACACCTTC,CASSMGRQGRLGNYGYTF
TRBD1,TRBJ1-1,15,TRBV9,NA,TGTGCCAGCAGCGTGGGACAGTCCATGAACACTGAAGCTTTCTTT,CASSVGQSMNTEAFF
TRBD1,TRBJ1-1,13,TRBV6-5,NA,TGTGCCAGCAGCTACCTGACAGGGTCTGAAGCTTTCTTT,CASSYLTGSEAFF
TRBD1,TRBJ1-2,12,TRBV29-1,NA,TGCAGCGCAAGATCGACAGGGGGTGGCTACACCTTC,CSARSTGGGYTF
NA,TRBJ2-2,13,TRBV29-1,NA,TGCAGCGCTTGCCCTACAGGGACCGGGGAGCTGTTTTTT,CSACPTGTGELFF
TRBD2,TRBJ2-5,16,TRBV14,NA,TGTGCCAGCAGCCACCTTACTAGCGGGCGACAAGAGACCCAGTACTTC,CASSHLTSGRQETQYF
TRBD1,TRBJ1-3,14,TRBV12-5,once,TGTGCTACCCCCGGACAGGCCTCTGGAAACACCATATATTTT,CATPGQASGNTIYF
NA,TRBJ1-1,14,TRBV7-9,NA,TGTGCCACACGCCCGTGGGCCGGGCCGCAGGTTGCTTTCTTT,CATRPWAGPQVAFF
NA,TRBJ1-1,14,TRBV11-2,NA,TGTGCCAGCAGCTTAGTACAGGCGAACACTGAAGCTTTCTTT,CASSLVQANTEAFF
NA,TRBJ1-4,17,TRBV24-1,NA,TGTGCCACCAGTAGCGGGAAACTGACTGCAACTAATGAAAAACTGTTTTTT,CATSSGKLTATNEKLFF
NA,TRBJ1-2,15,TRBV3-1/TRBV3-2,NA,TGTGCCAGCAGCCAAGGGGGGCAGGGACCCTATGGCTACACCTTC,CASSQGGQGPYGYTF
NA,TRBJ1-2,16,TRBV6-5,NA,TGTGCCAGCAGTTACGGGCCGGGAGGGAGAATCTATGGCTACACCTTC,CASSYGPGGRIYGYTF
NA,TRBJ1-4,14,TRBV29-1,NA,TGCAGCACCACTTATGGGGCTGGGGGTGAAAAACTGTTTTTT,CSTTYGAGGEKLFF
NA,TRBJ2-5,14,TRBV4-1,NA,TGCGCCAGCAGCCATGACGGGACGTCACAGACCCAGTACTTC,CASSHDGTSQTQYF
NA,TRBJ1-1,14,TRBV7-9,NA,TGTGCCAGCAGCTTGGTAGGGGTGGGCACTGAAGCTTTCTTT,CASSLVGVGTEAFF
NA,TRBJ1-1,13,TRBV7-3,NA,TGTGCCAGCAGCCCCCTGGGGAACACTGAAGCTTTCTTT,CASSPLGNTEAFF
TRBD2,TRBJ2-7,14,TRBV2,NA,TGTGCCAGCAGGGGGAGCGGGGGAGCCTACGAGCAGTACTTC,CASRGSGGAYEQYF
TRBD2,TRBJ2-3,16,TRBV3-1/TRBV3-2,NA,TGTGCCAGCAGCCAAGATCGGGGGGGGGTCACAGATACGCAGTATTTT,CASSQDRGGVTDTQYF
TRBD2,TRBJ2-3,15,TRBV10-2,NA,TGCGCCAGCAGTGAGAGCGGGGTTGTCACAGATACGCAGTATTTT,CASSESGVVTDTQYF